This T cell receptor beta chain emerged from a study of blood T cell repertoires in COVID-19. The germline CDR1 and CDR2 sequences are SGHAT and FQDESV (reference sequence). The length of the CDR3 is 15 residues. V dropped 2 bases and J dropped 3; count of bases not matched to a gene: 5. Source study methods: Reference gene primers were amplified, and this amplification served to estimate nucleated cell counts. Profiled with immunoSEQ multiplex PCR; TCRdb holds only in-frame clones, not every one. V and J calls plus clone size are reproduced from that table; the DNA served to infer D and trimming. The sample includes about 100,000 clones, over 85% seen only once; the top ten take around 2%.

Sequencing was done on a sample of peripheral blood. The V and J genes are TRBV11-1 and TRBJ1-1; 8 bases are shared with TRBD1. This sequence was found in a woman aged 45-65 years with COVID-19, enrolled during active disease. CDR3 region: CASSLTGQGYTEAFF. The CDR3 region has the DNA TGTGCCAGCAGCTTAACTGGACAGGGCTACACTGAAGCTTTCTTT. Using reference TRBV11-1 and TRBJ1-1 for the parts outside the CDR3, the full variable domain is EAEVAQSPRYKITEKSQAVAFWCDPISGHATLYWYRQILGQGPELLVQFQDESVVDDSQLPKDRFSAERLKGVDSTLKIQPAELGDSAMYLCASSLTGQGYTEAFFGQGTRLTVV.